This T cell receptor (beta chain) was sequenced during a study of spatial heterogeneity in lung cancer. Trimming stripped 5 bases from V and 4 bases from J, with 20 bases between. Germline V gene lookup returns CDR1 SGHVS and CDR2 FQNEAQ. The CDR3 extends over 17 amino acids. Whole-study results and caveats: The numbers of ubiquitous and regional expanded TCRs correlated with ubiquitous and regional nonsynonymous mutations, respectively. Within tumors, counts of expanded alpha and beta TCRs tracked tumor mutation counts.

By sample fraction, this clonotype is medium-sized. As yet, its antigen is unknown. Individually, TCR cDNA molecules were each labelled with a unique molecular identifier. TCRdb re-derived calls from the 5' RACE reads in MiXCR, one entry per CDR3 protein. The table has roughly 2,500 distinct CDR3 sequences, 15% seen once. The time point was: sample taken at primary tumor resection. This sequence was found in a female donor with early-stage non-small cell lung cancer. The chain employs TRBV7-8 and TRBJ2-2, with D possibly matching TRBD2 (6 bases). This sample comprised lung tumor tissue, obtained at surgery. The DNA of the CDR3 is TGTGCCAGCAGCATGTACTTCGGGAGCGGCCCCACCGGGGAGCTGTTTTTT. This gives the protein CASSMYFGSGPTGELFF.